Detailed here is one TCR beta chain. Its antigen is not identified. The test was conducted at deep level. As originally analysed: As immunoSEQ supplied junction-only sequences (without quality scores), filtering differed. This table comes from immunoSEQ multiplex PCR, and its TCRdb copy is limited to in-frame clones, with some not included. The V and J calls and clone size were taken over from that table, and D and trimming were inferred from the DNA. The profile shows over 400,000 clones, roughly 80% of them singletons. Germline CDR1 is MNHNS and CDR2 is SASEGT. CDR3 length: 11 amino acids. The V gene lost 6 bases and the J gene lost 9 bases, with 9 bases spanning the gap. This sample stems from a study of shared clonotypes between healthy human individuals. In the study overall: Sampling drew on donors who were two women and three men aged 18 to 49. The study, taken as a whole, reports: The small donor group covered limited genetic and exposure diversity.

The rearrangement uses TRBV6-1 and TRBJ2-1; D gene uncertain. This receptor was identified in a middle-aged woman in good health. Some clones in this sample may be carry-over from other donors' samples. The sequenced sample consisted of PBMCs. CDR3 sequence (DNA): TGTGCCAGCAGAAAAGGAGCTGAGCAGTTCTTC. Translating it yields CASRKGAEQFF.